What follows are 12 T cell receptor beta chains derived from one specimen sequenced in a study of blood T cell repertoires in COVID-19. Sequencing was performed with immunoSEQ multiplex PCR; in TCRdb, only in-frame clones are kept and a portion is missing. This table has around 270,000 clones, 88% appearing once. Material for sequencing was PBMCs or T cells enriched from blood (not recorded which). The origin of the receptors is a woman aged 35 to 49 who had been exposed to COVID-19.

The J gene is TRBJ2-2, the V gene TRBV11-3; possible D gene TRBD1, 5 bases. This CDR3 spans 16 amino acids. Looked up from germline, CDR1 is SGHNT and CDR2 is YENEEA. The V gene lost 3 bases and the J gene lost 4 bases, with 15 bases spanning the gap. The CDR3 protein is CASSFPDTWGTGELFF. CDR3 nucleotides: TGTGCCAGCAGCTTCCCGGACACCTGGGGCACCGGGGAGCTGTTTTTT.

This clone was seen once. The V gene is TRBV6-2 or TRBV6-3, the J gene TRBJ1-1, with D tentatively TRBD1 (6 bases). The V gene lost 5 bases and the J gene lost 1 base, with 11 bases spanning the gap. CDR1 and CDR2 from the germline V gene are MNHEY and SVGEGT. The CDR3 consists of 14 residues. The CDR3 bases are TGTGCCAGCAGTCCCGGGACAAGGAACACTGAAGCTTTCTTT. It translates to CASSPGTRNTEAFF.

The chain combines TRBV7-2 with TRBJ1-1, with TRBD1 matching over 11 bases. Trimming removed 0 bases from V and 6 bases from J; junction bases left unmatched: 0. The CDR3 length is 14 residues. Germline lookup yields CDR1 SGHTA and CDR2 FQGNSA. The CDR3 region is CASSLAGQGAEAFF. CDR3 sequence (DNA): TGTGCCAGCAGCTTAGCGGGACAGGGGGCTGAAGCTTTCTTT.

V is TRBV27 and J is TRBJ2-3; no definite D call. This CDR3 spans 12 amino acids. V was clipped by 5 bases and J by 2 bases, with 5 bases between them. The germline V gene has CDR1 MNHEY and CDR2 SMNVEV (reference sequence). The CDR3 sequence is CASSDNTDTQYF. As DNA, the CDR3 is TGTGCCAGCAGTGACAACACAGATACGCAGTATTTT.

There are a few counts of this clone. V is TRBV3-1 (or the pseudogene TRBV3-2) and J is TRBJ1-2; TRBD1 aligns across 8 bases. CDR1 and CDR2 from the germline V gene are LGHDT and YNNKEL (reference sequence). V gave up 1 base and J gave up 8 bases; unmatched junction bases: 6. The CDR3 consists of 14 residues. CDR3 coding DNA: TGTGCCAGCAGCCAAGGACAGGGGACGGGAGGCTACACCTTC. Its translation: CASSQGQGTGGYTF.

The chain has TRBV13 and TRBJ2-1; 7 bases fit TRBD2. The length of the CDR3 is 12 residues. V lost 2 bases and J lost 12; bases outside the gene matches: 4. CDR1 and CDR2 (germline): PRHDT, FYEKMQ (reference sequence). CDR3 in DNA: TGTGCCAGCAGCTTACCCGGGACTACGCAGTTCTTC. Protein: CASSLPGTTQFF.

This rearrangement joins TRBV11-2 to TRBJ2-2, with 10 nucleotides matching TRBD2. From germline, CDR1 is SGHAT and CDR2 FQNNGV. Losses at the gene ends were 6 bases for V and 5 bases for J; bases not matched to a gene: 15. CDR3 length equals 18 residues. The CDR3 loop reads CASRNSWASGRKTGELFF. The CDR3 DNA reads TGTGCCAGCAGAAATTCGTGGGCTAGCGGGAGAAAGACCGGGGAGCTGTTTTTT.

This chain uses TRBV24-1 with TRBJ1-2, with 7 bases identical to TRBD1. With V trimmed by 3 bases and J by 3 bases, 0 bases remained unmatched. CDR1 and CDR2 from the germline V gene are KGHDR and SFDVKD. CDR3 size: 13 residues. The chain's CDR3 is CATSDGTDYGYTF. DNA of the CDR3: TGTGCCACCAGTGATGGGACAGACTATGGCTACACCTTC.

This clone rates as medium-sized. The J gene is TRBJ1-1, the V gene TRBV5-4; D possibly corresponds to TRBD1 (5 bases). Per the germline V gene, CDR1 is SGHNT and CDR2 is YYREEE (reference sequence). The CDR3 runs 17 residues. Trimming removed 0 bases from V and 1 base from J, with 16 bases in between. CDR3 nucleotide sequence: TGTGCCAGCAGCTTGGACTTTATCCGGCAGGGGAACACTGAAGCTTTCTTT. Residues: CASSLDFIRQGNTEAFF.

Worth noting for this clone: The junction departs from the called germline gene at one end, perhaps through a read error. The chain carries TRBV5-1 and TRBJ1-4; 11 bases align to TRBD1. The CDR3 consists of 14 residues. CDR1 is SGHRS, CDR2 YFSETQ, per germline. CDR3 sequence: CASSMGQGGEKLFF. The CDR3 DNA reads TGTGCCAGCAGCATGGGACAGGGGGGAGAAAAACTGTTTTTT.

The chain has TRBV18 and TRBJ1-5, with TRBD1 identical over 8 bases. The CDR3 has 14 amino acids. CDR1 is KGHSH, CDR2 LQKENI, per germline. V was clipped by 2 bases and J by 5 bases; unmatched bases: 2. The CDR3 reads CASSPETGDQPQHF. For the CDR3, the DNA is TGTGCCAGCTCACCAGAGACAGGGGATCAGCCCCAGCATTTT.

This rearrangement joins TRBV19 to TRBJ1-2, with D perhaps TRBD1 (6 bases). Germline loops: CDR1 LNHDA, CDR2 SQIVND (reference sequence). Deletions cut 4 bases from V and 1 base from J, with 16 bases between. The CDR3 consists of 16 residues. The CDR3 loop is CASSKNSDSFNYGYTF. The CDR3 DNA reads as TGTGCCAGTAGTAAAAACTCGGACAGTTTTAACTATGGCTACACCTTC.